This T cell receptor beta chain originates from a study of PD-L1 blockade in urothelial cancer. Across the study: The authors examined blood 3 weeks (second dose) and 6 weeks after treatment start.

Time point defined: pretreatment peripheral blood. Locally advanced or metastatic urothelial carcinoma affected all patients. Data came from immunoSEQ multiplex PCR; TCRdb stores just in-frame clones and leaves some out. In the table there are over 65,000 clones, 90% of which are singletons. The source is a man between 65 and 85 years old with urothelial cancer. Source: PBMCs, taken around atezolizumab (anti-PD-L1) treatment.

CDR3 loop: CATSRDPTPEGWNEQFF. The CDR3 DNA follows: TGTGCCACCAGCAGAGATCCCACCCCCGAGGGTTGGAATGAGCAGTTCTTC. The V call is TRBV15, the J call TRBJ2-1; D possibly corresponds to TRBD2 (5 bases). Germline V CDR1 and CDR2: LNHNV, YYDKDF (reference sequence). This CDR3 comprises 17 residues. Trimming stripped 0 bases from V and 7 bases from J, with 19 bases between.